This TCR beta chain was sequenced during a study of blood T cell repertoires in COVID-19. Data came from immunoSEQ multiplex PCR; TCRdb stores just in-frame clones and leaves some out. In the table there are about 140,000 clones, over 80% of which are singletons. The germline V gene has CDR1 LGHDT and CDR2 YNNKEL (reference sequence). The germline V and J ends were trimmed by 7 bases and 1 base, with 10 bases remaining between them. This CDR3 region has 14 residues. This chain uses TRBV3-1 (or the pseudogene TRBV3-2) with TRBJ2-2, with D tentatively TRBD1 (6 bases). Sequencing input: PBMCs or T cells enriched from blood (not recorded which). The receptor was derived from a man between 65 and 85 years old who had been exposed to COVID-19. CDR3 sequence: CASTRQVNTGELFF. The CDR3 coding sequence is TGTGCCAGCACCCGACAGGTGAACACCGGGGAGCTGTTTTTT.